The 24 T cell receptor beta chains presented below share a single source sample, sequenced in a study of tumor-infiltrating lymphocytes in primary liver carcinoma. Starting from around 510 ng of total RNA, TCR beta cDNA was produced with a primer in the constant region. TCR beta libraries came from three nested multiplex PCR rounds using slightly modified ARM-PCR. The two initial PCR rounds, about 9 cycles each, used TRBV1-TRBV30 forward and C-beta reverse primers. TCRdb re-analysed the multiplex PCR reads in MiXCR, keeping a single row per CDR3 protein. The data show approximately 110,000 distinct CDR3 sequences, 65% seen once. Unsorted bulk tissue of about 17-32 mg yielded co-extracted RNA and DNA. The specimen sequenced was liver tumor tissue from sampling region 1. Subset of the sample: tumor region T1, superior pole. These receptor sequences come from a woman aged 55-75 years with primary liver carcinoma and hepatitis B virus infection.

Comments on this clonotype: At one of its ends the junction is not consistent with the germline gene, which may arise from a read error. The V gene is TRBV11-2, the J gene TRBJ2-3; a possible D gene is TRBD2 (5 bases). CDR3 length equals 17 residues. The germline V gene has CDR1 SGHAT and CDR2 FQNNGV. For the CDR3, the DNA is TGTGCCAGCAGCTTAGGGAGACTAATGTACACGTCAGATATGCAGTATTTT. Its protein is CASSLGRLMYTSDMQYF.

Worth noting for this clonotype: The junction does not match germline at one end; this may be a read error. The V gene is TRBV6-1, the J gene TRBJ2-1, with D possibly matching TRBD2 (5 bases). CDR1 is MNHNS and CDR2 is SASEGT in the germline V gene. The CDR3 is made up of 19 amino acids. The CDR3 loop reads CASNEALGASGRTYNEQFF. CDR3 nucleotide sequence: TGTGCCAGCAATGAAGCCCTGGGAGCGAGCGGAAGGACCTACAATGAGCAGTTCTTC.

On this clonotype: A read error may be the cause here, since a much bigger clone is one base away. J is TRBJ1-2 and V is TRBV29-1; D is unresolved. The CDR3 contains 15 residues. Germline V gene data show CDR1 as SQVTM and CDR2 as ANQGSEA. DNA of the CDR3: TGCAGCATTGAAGATCAAAGAAGCGGTAACTATGGCTACACCTTC. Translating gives CSIEDQRSGNYGYTF.

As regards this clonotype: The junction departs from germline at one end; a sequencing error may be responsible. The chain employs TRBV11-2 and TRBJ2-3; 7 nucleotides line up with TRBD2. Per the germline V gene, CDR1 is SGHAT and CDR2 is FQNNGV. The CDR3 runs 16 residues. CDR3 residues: CASSLERSGGGDMQYF. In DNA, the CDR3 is TGTGCCAGCAGCTTAGAGCGGTCGGGAGGAGGAGATATGCAGTATTTT. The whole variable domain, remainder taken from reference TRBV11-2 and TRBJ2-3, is EAGVAQSPRYKIIEKRQSVAFWCNPISGHATLYWYQQILGQGPKLLIQFQNNGVVDDSQLPKDRFSAERLKGVDSTLKIQPAKLEDSAVYLCASSLERSGGGDMQYFGPGTRLTVL.

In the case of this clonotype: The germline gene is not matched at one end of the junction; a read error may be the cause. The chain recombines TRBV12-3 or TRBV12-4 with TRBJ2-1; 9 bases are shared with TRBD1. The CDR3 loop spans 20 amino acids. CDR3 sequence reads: CASSPTPGQGGRSSYNGQFF. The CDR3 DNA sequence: TGTGCCAGCAGCCCTACCCCGGGACAGGGAGGGCGAAGCTCCTACAATGGGCAGTTCTTC.

For the CDR3, the DNA is TGTGCCTGGAAAGGCCCAGCATCCACCGGGGAGCTGTTTTTT. Its protein product is CAWKGPASTGELFF. The gene calls are TRBV30 and TRBJ2-2, with no clear D. The V and J ends lost 4 bases and 4 bases respectively, with 13 bases between them. The germline gives CDR1 GTSNPN, CDR2 SVGIG (reference sequence). The CDR3 covers 14 residues.

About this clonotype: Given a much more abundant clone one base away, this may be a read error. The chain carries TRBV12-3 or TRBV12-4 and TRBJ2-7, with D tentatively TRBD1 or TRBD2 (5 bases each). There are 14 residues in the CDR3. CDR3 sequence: CASSRGVGMYEHYF. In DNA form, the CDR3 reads TGTGCCAGCAGTCGAGGGGTAGGTATGTACGAGCATTACTTC.

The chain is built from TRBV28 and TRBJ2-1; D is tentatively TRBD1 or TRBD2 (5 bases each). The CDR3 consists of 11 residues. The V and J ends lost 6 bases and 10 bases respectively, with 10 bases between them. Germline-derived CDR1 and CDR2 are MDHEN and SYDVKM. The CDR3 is CASSRGREQFF. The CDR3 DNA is TGTGCCAGCAGCCGGGGACGGGAGCAGTTCTTC. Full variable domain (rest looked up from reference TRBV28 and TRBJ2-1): DVKVTQSSRYLVKRTGEKVFLECVQDMDHENMFWYRQDPGLGLRLIYFSYDVKMKEKGDIPEGYSVSREKKERFSLILESASTNQTSMYLCASSRGREQFFGPGTRLTVL.

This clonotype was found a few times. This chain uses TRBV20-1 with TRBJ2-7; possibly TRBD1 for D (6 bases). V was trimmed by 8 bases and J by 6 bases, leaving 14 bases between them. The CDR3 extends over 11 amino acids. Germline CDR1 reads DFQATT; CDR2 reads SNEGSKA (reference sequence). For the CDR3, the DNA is TGCAGTCCCCAGGGGTTTCTCGAGCAGTACTTC. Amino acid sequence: CSPQGFLEQYF.

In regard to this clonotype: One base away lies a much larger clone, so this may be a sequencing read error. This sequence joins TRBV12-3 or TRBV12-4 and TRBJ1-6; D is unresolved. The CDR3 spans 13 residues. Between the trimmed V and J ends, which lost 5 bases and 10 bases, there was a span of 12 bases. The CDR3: CASSLLLESPLHF. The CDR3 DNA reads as TGTGCCAGCAGTCTCCTGTTGGAGTCACCCCTCCACTTT.

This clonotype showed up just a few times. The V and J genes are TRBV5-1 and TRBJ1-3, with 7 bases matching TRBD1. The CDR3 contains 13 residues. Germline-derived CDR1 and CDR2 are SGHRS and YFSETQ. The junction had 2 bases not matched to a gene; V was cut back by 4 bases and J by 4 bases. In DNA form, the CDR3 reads TGCGCCAGCAGCGGGGACAGCGGAAACACCATATATTTT. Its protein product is CASSGDSGNTIYF.

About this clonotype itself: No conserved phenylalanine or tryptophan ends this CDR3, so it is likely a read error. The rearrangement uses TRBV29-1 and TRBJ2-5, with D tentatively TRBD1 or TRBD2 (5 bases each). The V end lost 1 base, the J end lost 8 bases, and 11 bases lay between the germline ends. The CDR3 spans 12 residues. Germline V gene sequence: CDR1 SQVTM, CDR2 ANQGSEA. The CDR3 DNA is TGCAGCGTTGAAGGGGGGAGAGACACCCAGTACTCC. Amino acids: CSVEGGRDTQYS.

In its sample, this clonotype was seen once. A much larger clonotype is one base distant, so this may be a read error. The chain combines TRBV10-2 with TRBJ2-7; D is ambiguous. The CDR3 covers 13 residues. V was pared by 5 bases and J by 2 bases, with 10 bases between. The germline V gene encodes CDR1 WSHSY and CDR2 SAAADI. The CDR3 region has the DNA TGCGCCAGCAGTTCTGTCAGACCCTACGAGCAGTACTTC. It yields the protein CASSSVRPYEQYF.

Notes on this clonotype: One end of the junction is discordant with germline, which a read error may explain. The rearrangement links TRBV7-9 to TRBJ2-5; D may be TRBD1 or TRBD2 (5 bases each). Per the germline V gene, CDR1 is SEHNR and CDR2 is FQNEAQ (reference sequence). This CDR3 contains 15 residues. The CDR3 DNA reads TGTGCCAGCATCTTAATAAGGGGAGTCCGAGGGACCCAGTACTTC. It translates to CASILIRGVRGTQYF.

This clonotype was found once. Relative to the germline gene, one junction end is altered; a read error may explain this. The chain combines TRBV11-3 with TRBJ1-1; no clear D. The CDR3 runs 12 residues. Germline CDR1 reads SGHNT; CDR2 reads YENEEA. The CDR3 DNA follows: TGTGTCAGCAGCTCCAGAACCACTGAAGCTTTCTTT. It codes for CVSSSRTTEAFF.

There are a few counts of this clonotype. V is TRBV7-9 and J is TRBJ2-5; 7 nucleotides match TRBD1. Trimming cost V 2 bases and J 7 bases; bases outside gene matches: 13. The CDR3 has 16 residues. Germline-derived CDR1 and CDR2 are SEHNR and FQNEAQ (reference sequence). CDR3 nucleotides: TGTGCCAGCAGCTTAAGGCCAGTTGGGGACAGCGGGACCCAGTACTTC. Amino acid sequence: CASSLRPVGDSGTQYF.

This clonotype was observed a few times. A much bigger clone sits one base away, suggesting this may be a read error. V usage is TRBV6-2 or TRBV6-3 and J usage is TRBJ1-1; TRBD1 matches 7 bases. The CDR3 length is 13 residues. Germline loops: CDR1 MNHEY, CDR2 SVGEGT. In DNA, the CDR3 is TGTGCCAGCAGCCTAGGGGGCTTCACTAAAGCTTTCTTT. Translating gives CASSLGGFTKAFF.

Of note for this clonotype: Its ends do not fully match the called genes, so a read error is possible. This chain's CDR3 is CASSFIRQNTGAFF. The CDR3 coding sequence is TGTGCCAGCAGTTTTATTCGACAGAACACTGGAGCTTTCTTT. The chain has TRBV12-3 or TRBV12-4 and TRBJ1-1, with D possibly TRBD1 on 5 matching bases. The CDR3 is 14 amino acids.

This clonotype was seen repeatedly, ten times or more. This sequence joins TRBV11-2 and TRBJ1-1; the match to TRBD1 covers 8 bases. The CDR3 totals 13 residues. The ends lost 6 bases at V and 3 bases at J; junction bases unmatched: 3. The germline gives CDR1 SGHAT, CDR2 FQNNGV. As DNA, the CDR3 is TGTGCCAGCAGGGACAGGGACCACACTGAAGCTTTCTTT. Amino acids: CASRDRDHTEAFF. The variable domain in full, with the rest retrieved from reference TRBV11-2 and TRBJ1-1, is EAGVAQSPRYKIIEKRQSVAFWCNPISGHATLYWYQQILGQGPKLLIQFQNNGVVDDSQLPKDRFSAERLKGVDSTLKIQPAKLEDSAVYLCASRDRDHTEAFFGQGTRLTVV.

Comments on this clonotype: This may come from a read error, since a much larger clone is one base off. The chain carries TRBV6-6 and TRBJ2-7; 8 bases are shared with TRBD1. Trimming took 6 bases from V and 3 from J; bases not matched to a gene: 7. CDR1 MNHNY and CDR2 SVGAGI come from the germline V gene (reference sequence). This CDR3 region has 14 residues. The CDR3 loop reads CASRSGTGSYEQYF. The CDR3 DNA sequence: TGTGCCAGCAGATCCGGGACAGGTAGCTACGAGCAGTACTTC.

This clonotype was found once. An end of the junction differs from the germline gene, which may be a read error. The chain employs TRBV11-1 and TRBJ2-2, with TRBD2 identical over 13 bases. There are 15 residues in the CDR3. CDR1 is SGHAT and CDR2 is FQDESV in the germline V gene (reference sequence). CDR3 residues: CASSLGLAGLWEPFF. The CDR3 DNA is TGTGCCAGCAGCTTGGGACTAGCGGGGCTCTGGGAGCCGTTTTTT.

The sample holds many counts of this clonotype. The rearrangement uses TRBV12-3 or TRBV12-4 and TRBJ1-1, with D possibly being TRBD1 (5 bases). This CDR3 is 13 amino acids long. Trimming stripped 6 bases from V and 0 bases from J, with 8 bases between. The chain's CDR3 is CASREQVNTEAFF. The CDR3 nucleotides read TGTGCCAGCAGAGAACAGGTGAACACTGAAGCTTTCTTT.

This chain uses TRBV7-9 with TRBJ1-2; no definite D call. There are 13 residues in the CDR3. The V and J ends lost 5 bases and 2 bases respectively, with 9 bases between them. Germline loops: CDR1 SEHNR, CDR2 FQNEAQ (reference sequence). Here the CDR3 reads CASSPDGNYGYTF. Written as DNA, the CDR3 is TGTGCCAGCAGCCCGGACGGCAACTATGGCTACACCTTC.

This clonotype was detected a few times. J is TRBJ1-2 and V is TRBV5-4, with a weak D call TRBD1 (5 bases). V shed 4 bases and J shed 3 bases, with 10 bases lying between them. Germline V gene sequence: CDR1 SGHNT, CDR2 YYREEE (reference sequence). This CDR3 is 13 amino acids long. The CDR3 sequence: CASSTGTDYGYTF. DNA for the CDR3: TGTGCCAGCAGCACCGGGACGGACTATGGCTACACCTTC.